The text below deals with one TCR beta chain. This clonotype was seen only once. Its antigen specificity is not known. No qualities accompany the bases; no much larger clone lies one base away. Support from one read is weak. This specimen belongs to a study of vaccination and CD4 T cells after COVID-19 (dated by TCRdb to between 2021 and 2023). Regarding the research as a whole: Convalescent patients had a positive SARS-CoV-2 result on nasal swab PCR, and of these patients, under ten had mild disease and one had severe disease. In the convalescent cohort there were six males and four females, among whom were two Hispanic individuals, seven Caucasians, two Asians and one multiracial person. Two doses of either the Pfizer-BioNTech BNT162b2 vaccine (n=8) or the Moderna mRNA-1273 vaccine (n=2) were administered to participants. Post-COVID blood samples from convalescent patients were collected a median of roughly 100 days after diagnosis, with a range of roughly 35 to 161 days. Post-vaccine blood samples were taken a median of approximately 70 days after the second vaccine dose, with a range of 14 to 241 days. Overlapping spike peptide pools from SARS-CoV-2 and from the common cold coronaviruses HCoV-NL63, HCoV-OC43 and HCoV-229E were used as culture stimuli. As controls, cultures received a CEFX viral epitope pool (the positive control), an HIV-1 Nef peptide pool (the negative control), or no peptide at all. In approximately eleven COVID-19 convalescent patients and several infection-naive healthy vaccine recipients, the spike-specific CD4+ TCR repertoire before mRNA vaccination was compared with the repertoire after mRNA vaccination. The study at large found these results: Relatively few convalescent patients were included in the study, and early timepoints after natural infection were not analyzed. The median count of SARS-CoV-2-reactive clonotypes went up from around 20 after infection to some 38 after vaccination, although the change was not significant. Among convalescent patients, a median about 87% of the SARS-CoV-2-reactive clones seen after vaccination appeared only after vaccination, which suggests priming specific to the vaccine. Nearly all vaccine-specific clones in convalescent patients (304 of 307) were mono-reactive for SARS-CoV-2 spike rather than cross-reactive with common cold coronaviruses.

In the paper's terms, the treatment or condition label means: roughly 11-day PBMC culture with coronavirus spike peptide pools or control peptides (ViraFEST assay). The ViraFEST assay, used in the study, expanded antigen-specific T cells with peptide pools and then identified the expanded clonotypes through TCR sequencing. The positive SARS-CoV-2 PCR tests of the convalescent patients were dated from March to December 2020, before the Alpha, Beta and Delta variants emerged in the United States. Each well held some 2 million PBMCs cultured in IMDM containing roughly 5.4% human AB serum and roughly 10 IU/ml IL-2, with about 9.4 ug/ml peptide pools added. Half of the culture medium was replaced with fresh IL-2-containing medium on days 3 and 7. After 10 to 11 days of culture, CD4+ T cells were isolated by negative selection with the EasySep CD4+ T cell isolation kit. PBMCs were separated from whole blood using Ficoll-Paque Plus gradient centrifugation and then either used fresh or cryopreserved at -140C. Each culture condition was generally run in triplicate wells.

Relative to germline, V is missing 5 bases and J is missing 5 bases, with 9 bases of the junction outside any gene match. CDR1 MNHNS and CDR2 SASEGT were looked up in the germline V gene. The CDR3 covers 15 residues, taking in both the cysteine and the phenylalanine. The sequence is cut down to CDR3 DNA, 45 bases in frame from base 1. The library was made by PCR. DNA from cultured CD4+ T cells underwent TCR sequencing with the Oncomine TCR Beta short-read assay at the Johns Hopkins FTIC core. Genomic DNA was extracted from the cultured CD4+ T cells with the QIAamp micro DNA kit. Oncomine TCR Beta libraries from cultured CD4+ T cells were pooled using unique dual indexes and sequenced on an Illumina iSeq 100. In the authors' own workflow: Non-productive sequences were removed, and CDR3s that did not start with C, did not end with F or W, or were shorter than 7 amino acids were discarded. Antigen-specific clonotypes were identified with the MANAFEST web application by comparing peptide-stimulated wells with reference and other culture wells. To be called positive, a clone needed an FDR below 0.05, an odds ratio above 5, and a productive frequency above 0.1% in at least two of three replicate wells. Cross-reactive clonotypes were defined as significantly expanded in both SARS-CoV-2 spike wells and at least one common cold coronavirus spike condition. Levenshtein distances (stringdist) and unrooted phylogenetic trees (ape) in R version 3.6.1 were used to assess CDR3 homology. In-frame beta chains were kept once TCRdb had trimmed the public reads at Q25 with fastp and called clones with MiXCR. CDR3 protein duplicates are merged, each entry listing the most common genes and DNA. The V and J calls follow TCRdb's processing rather than the paper's. This sample gives roughly 15,000 distinct CDR3 sequences in total; roughly 62% of them show up just once. The ten largest clones represent 5.2% of the sample.

The rearranged segments are TRBV6-1 and TRBJ2-5, with 9 bases aligning to TRBD2. The specimen comprised CD4+ T cells from blood, cultured in vitro, sampled after SARS-CoV-2 vaccination. This receptor was obtained from a human donor who had recovered from COVID-19. The base sequence is TGTGCCAGCAGTCCAAAGCGGGGGGTGGGGGAGACCCAGTACTTC. It codes for CASSPKRGVGETQYF.